The next 20 T cell receptor beta chains were all read from a single sample in a study of tumor and adjacent non-tumor tissue in lung cancer. No cell sorting was done before RNA was extracted from the tissue. Three rounds of nested PCR, following a modified ARM-PCR protocol, produced the TCRbeta library. In TCRdb, the multiplex PCR reads were re-called with MiXCR into one record per CDR3 protein. Of tens of thousands of distinct CDR3 sequences in the sample, over 70% were seen once. Sequences were obtained from lung tumor tissue. These receptor sequences come from a woman between 50 and 59 years old with non-small cell lung cancer.

Note on this clonotype: The conserved closing phenylalanine or tryptophan is absent in this CDR3, likely reflecting a read error. The J gene is TRBJ1-2, the V gene TRBV2; 9 positions agree with TRBD1. Germline values: CDR1 SNHLY, CDR2 FYNNEI. CDR3 size: 16 residues. CDR3 sequence: CTSIRTGALENYGYTI. CDR3 in DNA: TGTACCAGCATAAGGACAGGGGCCTTAGAGAACTATGGCTACACCATC.

To note about this clonotype: At one boundary the junction diverges from the germline segment, which might be a read error. The chain recombines TRBV6-6 with TRBJ2-7; 9 bases line up with TRBD1. CDR1 is MNHNY and CDR2 is SVGAGI in the germline V gene (reference sequence). This CDR3 is built from 15 residues. The CDR3 DNA follows: TGTGCCAACAGTTACACTGGGACAGGGATATACGAGCAGTACTTC. The encoded protein is CANSYTGTGIYEQYF.

The chain recombines TRBV7-9 with TRBJ2-5; D may be TRBD2 (7 bases). CDR1 SEHNR and CDR2 FQNEAQ come from the germline V gene (reference sequence). Trimming cost V 9 bases and J 6 bases, with 29 bases left between them. CDR3 size: 17 residues. The CDR3 DNA sequence: TGTGCCAGTAGCCCCCCGGGGGGACAACAAACGATAAAGACCCAGTACTTC. It specifies CASSPPGGQQTIKTQYF.

The chain joins TRBV11-2 to TRBJ2-5; possibly TRBD1 or TRBD2 for D (5 bases each). The CDR3 length is 16 residues. V lost 1 base, J lost 2 bases, and 14 bases lay in between. Germline V gene sequence: CDR1 SGHAT, CDR2 FQNNGV. The CDR3 sequence is CASSLGGSGKQETQYF. In DNA, the CDR3 is TGTGCCAGCAGCTTAGGAGGGTCAGGGAAGCAAGAGACCCAGTACTTC.

About this clonotype itself: At one end, the junction sequence differs from germline, possibly due to a read error. The chain is built from TRBV6-5 and TRBJ1-4; TRBD1 is a possible D gene (5 bases). The germline gives CDR1 MNHEY, CDR2 SVGAGI. This CDR3 has 15 residues. CDR3 DNA: TGTGCCAGCTGTTACGCCGGGTCGGGACATGAAAAACTGTTTTTT. This sequence encodes CASCYAGSGHEKLFF.

Points on this clonotype: At one boundary the junction diverges from the germline segment, which might be a read error. The chain carries TRBV28 and TRBJ1-1; TRBD1 aligns across 11 bases. From germline, CDR1 is MDHEN and CDR2 SYDVKM. The CDR3 has 17 residues. The CDR3 DNA is TGTACCAGCAGTTTTGAGAGGGACAGGGGGTTTAACACTGAAGCTTTCTTT. The encoded protein is CTSSFERDRGFNTEAFF.

With regard to this clonotype: The junction departs from the called germline gene at one end, perhaps through a read error. This CDR3 is CASSDRQGWRPQQF. Here the CDR3 DNA reads TGTGCCAGCAGTGACAGACAGGGATGGAGGCCCCAGCAATTT. This chain uses TRBV6-1 with TRBJ1-5; 7 bases are a match to TRBD1. CDR3 length equals 14 residues. Germline assignment: CDR1 MNHNS and CDR2 SASEGT.

Remarks on this clonotype: One junction end disagrees with the germline gene, perhaps due to a read error. The J gene is TRBJ1-4, the V gene TRBV5-5, with D unclear. This CDR3 is 14 amino acids long. Germline V CDR1 and CDR2: SGHKS, YYEKEE (reference sequence). The CDR3 region is CANTLSATREILFF. The CDR3 DNA reads as TGTGCCAACACCCTTTCCGCAACGAGGGAAATACTGTTTTTT.

The chain joins TRBV28 to TRBJ1-5; tentative D call: TRBD1 (5 bases). The CDR3 covers 16 residues. Per germline, CDR1 MDHEN and CDR2 SYDVKM. V lost 4 bases, J lost 4 bases, and 17 bases lay in between. This chain's CDR3 is CASSSRGVGWNQPQHF. CDR3 coding DNA: TGTGCCAGCAGTTCGAGAGGGGTAGGTTGGAATCAGCCCCAGCATTTT.

The chain uses TRBV4-1 and TRBJ1-5; D is undetermined. This CDR3 has 14 amino acids. In germline, CDR1 is MGHRA, CDR2 YSYEKL. Trimming cost V 0 bases and J 7 bases, with 10 bases left between them. The CDR3 region is CASSQEGCRQPQHF. The CDR3 nucleotides are TGCGCCAGCAGCCAAGAAGGGTGTAGGCAGCCCCAGCATTTT.

The V gene is TRBV4-1, the J gene TRBJ2-3; D assignment may be TRBD1 or TRBD2 (6 bases each). CDR3 length: 14 amino acids. Per the germline V gene, CDR1 is MGHRA and CDR2 is YSYEKL. Trimming pared 4 bases from V and 2 bases from J, leaving 10 bases between. The CDR3 DNA reads as TGCGCCAGCAGCCGGGGGGCCGACACAGATACGCAGTATTTT. As protein: CASSRGADTDTQYF.

The J gene is TRBJ1-5, the V gene TRBV6-2 or TRBV6-3, with 7 bases that match TRBD1. The germline gives CDR1 MNHEY, CDR2 SVGEGT. The CDR3 runs 13 residues. CDR3 sequence: CVNTTRGGWAQHF. In DNA form, the CDR3 reads TGTGTCAACACCACCCGAGGGGGCTGGGCCCAGCATTTT.

The V call is TRBV29-1, the J call TRBJ2-3, with TRBD1 matching 12 bases. J was trimmed by 7 bases and V by 6 bases; bases with no gene match: 11. The germline gives CDR1 SQVTM, CDR2 ANQGSEA. The CDR3 loop spans 15 amino acids. DNA for the CDR3: TGCAGCGTAGAAATATGGGACAGGGGGCGGCATACGCAGTATTTT. Its protein product is CSVEIWDRGRHTQYF.

The chain combines TRBV29-1 with TRBJ2-7; D is uncertain. This CDR3 region has 14 residues. Germline V gives CDR1 SQVTM, CDR2 ANQGSEA. Trimming left V 6 bases short and J 0 bases short, with 15 bases between. This CDR3 is CSVALNMSSYEQYF. CDR3 nucleotides: TGCAGCGTGGCTCTGAACATGAGCTCCTACGAGCAGTACTTC.

The count of this clonotype is one. CDR3 residues: CASRHYGDEQFF. CDR3 sequence (DNA): TGCGCCAGCCGTCATTATGGCGATGAGCAGTTCTTC. The chain is built from TRBV4-1 and TRBJ2-1, with D hard to call. This CDR3 has 12 amino acids. The V gene lost 8 bases and the J gene lost 8 bases, with 13 bases spanning the gap. Germline V CDR1 and CDR2: MGHRA, YSYEKL.

As for this clonotype: The CDR3 ends on some other residue instead of the conserved phenylalanine or tryptophan, so this is likely a read error. The J gene is TRBJ1-2, the V gene TRBV6-1; D is unresolved. Germline CDR1 and CDR2: MNHNS and SASEGT. CDR3 length equals 13 residues. CDR3 amino acids: CASSDLTSYGYTS. DNA of the CDR3: TGCGCCAGCAGTGACCTGACAAGCTATGGCTACACCTCC.

Comment on this clonotype: One end of the junction does not line up with germline, which may come from a read error. J is TRBJ1-1 and V is TRBV5-6, with D maybe TRBD1 (6 bases). The germline CDR1 and CDR2 sequences are SGHDT and YYEEEE. The CDR3 loop spans 16 amino acids. The CDR3 reads CTSGWGPGQANTEAFF. In DNA, the CDR3 is TGTACCAGCGGCTGGGGGCCAGGTCAAGCAAACACTGAAGCTTTCTTT.

As concerns this clonotype: Sequence at one end of the junction differs from germline and may be a read error. The V gene is TRBV11-1, the J gene TRBJ2-7; 9 bases align to TRBD1. Germline loops: CDR1 SGHAT, CDR2 FQDESV (reference sequence). CDR3 length: 15 amino acids. CDR3 coding DNA: TGTGTTAGCAGCCGGACAGGGGCGGCCTCCTGCGAGCAGTACTTC. This gives the protein CVSSRTGAASCEQYF.

Turning to this clonotype: One end of the junction varies from germline; a read error may be responsible. The chain joins TRBV6-5 to TRBJ1-2, with 8 bases matching TRBD1. The CDR3 totals 12 residues. The germline V gene encodes CDR1 MNHEY and CDR2 SVGAGI. The CDR3 protein is CANSVTGVGYTF. The CDR3 DNA sequence: TGTGCCAACAGTGTGACAGGGGTAGGCTACACCTTC.

A word on this clonotype: At one of its ends the junction is not consistent with the germline gene, which may arise from a read error. This chain joins TRBV6-1 and TRBJ2-3, with TRBD1 matching 9 bases. This CDR3 is built from 16 residues. CDR1 is MNHNS, CDR2 SASEGT, per germline. CDR3 loop: CASSSAPGQGAYTQYF. As DNA, the CDR3 is TGTGCCAGCAGTTCAGCACCGGGACAGGGAGCATATACGCAATATTTT.